This T cell receptor (beta chain) is from a study of tumor and adjacent non-tumor tissue in lung cancer. Study summary: Patients comprised some eleven adenocarcinoma, a couple of squamous cell carcinoma and 1 small cell lung cancer. Overall study results and limits: In normal lung, the top 100 clones were significantly more dominant than in tumor. TCR diversity was significantly greater in tumor than normal lung tissue. Tumor TCR diversity, when higher, was linked to shorter survival.

The template was RNA from unsorted bulk tissue. This non-tumor lung sample came from over 3 cm beyond the tumor edge. This clonotype has a single count. As yet, its antigen is unknown. At one end, the junction sequence differs from germline, possibly due to a read error. Three rounds of nested PCR, following a modified ARM-PCR protocol, produced the TCRbeta library. TCRdb re-called the multiplex PCR reads with MiXCR, one entry per CDR3 protein. The sample yields 75,000 to 80,000 distinct CDR3 sequences, 76% seen once. The CDR3 is 12 residues long. Per the germline V gene, CDR1 is SGHDT and CDR2 is YYEEEE.

This clonotype was sampled from a man aged 65-85 years with non-small cell lung cancer. The chain couples TRBV5-6 to TRBJ1-4; D unresolved. Sequencing was done on a sample of distant non-tumor lung tissue. The CDR3 region has the DNA TGTGCCTGCAGCTTGGGTTTTGAAAAAATGTTTTTT. It is translated as CACSLGFEKMFF.